The 8 T cell receptor beta chains below come from one sample, sequenced in a study of blood T cell repertoires in COVID-19. Assay used: immunoSEQ multiplex PCR; TCRdb lists only in-frame clones, some missing. The sample has about 100,000 clones, 91% seen once. Sequenced material: peripheral blood. These receptors were collected from a human donor in a cohort sampled during active COVID-19.

This clone was observed a single time. The chain recombines TRBV9 with TRBJ2-1, with D maybe TRBD2 (6 bases). The V gene lost 0 bases and the J gene lost 10 bases, with 17 bases spanning the gap. The CDR3 is 15 amino acids. Germline CDR1 reads SGDLS; CDR2 reads YYNGEE. The CDR3: CASSVASQDYKEQFF. For the CDR3, the DNA is TGTGCCAGCAGCGTAGCCTCGCAGGACTATAAGGAGCAGTTCTTC.

The chain combines TRBV23-1 with TRBJ1-2; 12 bases agree with TRBD1. TRBV23-1 is an ORF for which the function is uncertain. J gave up 4 bases and V 2 bases, and 11 bases lay outside the gene matches. This CDR3 is built from 18 residues. For the CDR3, the DNA is TGCGCCAGCAGTCAACACGGGACAGGGGGCGTAATAAGCTATGGCTACACCTTC. Its protein product is CASSQHGTGGVISYGYTF.

A word on this clone: The sample holds other DNA sequences that translate to the same CDR3. V usage is TRBV28 and J usage is TRBJ2-7; D remains ambiguous. The V gene's germline CDR1 is MDHEN and CDR2 SYDVKM. This CDR3 region has 12 residues. The V gene lost 7 bases and the J gene lost 0 bases, with 7 bases spanning the gap. The CDR3 nucleotides read TGTGCCAGCACCCCCTCCTCCTACGAGCAGTACTTC. Protein sequence: CASTPSSYEQYF.

The chain recombines TRBV13 with TRBJ1-1; D unresolved. Trimming left V 3 bases short and J 8 bases short, with 10 bases between. This CDR3 has 12 amino acids. The germline CDR1 and CDR2 sequences are PRHDT and FYEKMQ (reference sequence). CDR3 DNA: TGTGCCAGCAGCTTCGGACTAACGGAAGCTTTCTTT. This gives the protein CASSFGLTEAFF. The complete variable domain, with remaining parts taken from reference TRBV13 and TRBJ1-1, reads AAGVIQSPRHLIKEKRETATLKCYPIPRHDTVYWYQQGPGQDPQFLISFYEKMQSDKGSIPDRFSAQQFSDYHSELNMSSLELGDSALYFCASSFGLTEAFFGQGTRLTVV.

The sample holds one count of this clone. Here the CDR3 DNA reads TGTGCCAGCAGCGGCGGAAATAAGACAGGGAGCTCCTACGAGCAGTACTTC. The encoded protein is CASSGGNKTGSSYEQYF. The chain carries TRBV7-8 and TRBJ2-7, with TRBD1 matching 7 bases. In germline, CDR1 is SGHVS, CDR2 FQNEAQ. The CDR3 consists of 17 residues. Trimming at V came to 5 bases and at J to 0 bases, leaving 13 bases not matched to a gene.

This clone came up a few times. The chain employs TRBV5-8 and TRBJ2-7; unclear D gene. The ends were cut back, 6 bases at V and 3 bases at J, with 13 bases in the middle. The CDR3 spans 13 residues. Germline V gene data show CDR1 as SGHTS and CDR2 as YDEGEE. Written as DNA, the CDR3 is TGTGCCAGCATTACAGAGTATAGCTACGAGCAGTACTTC. It is translated as CASITEYSYEQYF.

The genes are TRBV7-9 and TRBJ1-2; TRBD1 matches 9 bases. CDR1 is SEHNR and CDR2 is FQNEAQ in the germline V gene (reference sequence). The CDR3 covers 14 residues. The V gene end was trimmed by 5 bases and the J gene end by 6 bases; junction bases not matched to a gene: 7. In DNA, the CDR3 is TGTGCCAGCAGCACAAAGGACAGGGGCCATGGCTACACCTTC. Encoded protein: CASSTKDRGHGYTF.

The chain joins TRBV5-1 to TRBJ2-7; TRBD1 matches at 9 bases. The germline V gene has CDR1 SGHRS and CDR2 YFSETQ. The CDR3 totals 15 residues. J was trimmed by 6 bases and V by 2 bases; bases with no gene match: 9. The CDR3 is CASSLTGGVTSEQYF. In DNA form, the CDR3 reads TGCGCCAGCAGCTTAACAGGGGGCGTAACTAGCGAGCAGTACTTC.